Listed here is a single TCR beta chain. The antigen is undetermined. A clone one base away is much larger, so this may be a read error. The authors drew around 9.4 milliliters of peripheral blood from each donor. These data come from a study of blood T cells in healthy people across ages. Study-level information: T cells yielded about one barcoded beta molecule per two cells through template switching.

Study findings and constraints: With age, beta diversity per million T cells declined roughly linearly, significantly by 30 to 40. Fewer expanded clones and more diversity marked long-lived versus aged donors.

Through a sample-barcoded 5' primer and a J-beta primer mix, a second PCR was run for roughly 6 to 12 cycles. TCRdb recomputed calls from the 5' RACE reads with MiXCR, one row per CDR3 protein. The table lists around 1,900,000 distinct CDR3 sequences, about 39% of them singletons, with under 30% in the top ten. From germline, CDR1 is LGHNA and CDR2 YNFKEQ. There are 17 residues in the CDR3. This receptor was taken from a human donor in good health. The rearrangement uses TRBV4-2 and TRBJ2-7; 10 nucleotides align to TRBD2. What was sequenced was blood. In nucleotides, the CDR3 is TGTGCCAGCAGCCAAGATGGTCTAGCGGGAGCTCAGGATTTGCAGAACTTC. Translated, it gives CASSQDGLAGAQDLQNF.